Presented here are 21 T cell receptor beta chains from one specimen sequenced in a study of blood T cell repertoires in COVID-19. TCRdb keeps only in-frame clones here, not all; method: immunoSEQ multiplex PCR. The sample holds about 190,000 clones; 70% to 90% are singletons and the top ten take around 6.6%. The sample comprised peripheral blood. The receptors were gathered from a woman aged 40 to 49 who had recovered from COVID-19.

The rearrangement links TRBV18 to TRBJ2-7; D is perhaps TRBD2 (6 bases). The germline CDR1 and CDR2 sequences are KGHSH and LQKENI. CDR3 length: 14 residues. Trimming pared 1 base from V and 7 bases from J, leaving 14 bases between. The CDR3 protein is CASSPRGIPYEQYF. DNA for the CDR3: TGTGCCAGCTCACCACGCGGGATCCCGTATGAGCAGTACTTC.

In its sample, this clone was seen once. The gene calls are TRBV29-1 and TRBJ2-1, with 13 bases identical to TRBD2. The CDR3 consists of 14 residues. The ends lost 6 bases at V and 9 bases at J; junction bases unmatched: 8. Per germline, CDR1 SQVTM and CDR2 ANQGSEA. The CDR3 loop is CSVKGTSGTPEQFF. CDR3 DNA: TGCAGCGTAAAAGGGACTAGCGGGACCCCTGAGCAGTTCTTC.

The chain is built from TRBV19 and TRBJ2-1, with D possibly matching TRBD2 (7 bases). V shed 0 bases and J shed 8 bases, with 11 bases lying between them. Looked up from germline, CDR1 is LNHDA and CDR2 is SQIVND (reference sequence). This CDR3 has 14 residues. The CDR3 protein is CASSIEGRGYEQFF. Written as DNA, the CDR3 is TGTGCCAGTAGTATAGAGGGGAGGGGGTATGAGCAGTTCTTC.

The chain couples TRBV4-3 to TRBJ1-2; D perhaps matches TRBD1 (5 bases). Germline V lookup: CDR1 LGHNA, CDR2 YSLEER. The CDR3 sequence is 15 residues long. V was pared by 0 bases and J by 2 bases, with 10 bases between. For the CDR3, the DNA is TGCGCCAGCAGCCAAGATCGCGCAGGGAACTATGGCTACACCTTC. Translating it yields CASSQDRAGNYGYTF.

As DNA, the CDR3 is TGTGCCAGCTGGGACAGGGACACAGATACGCAGTATTTT. Translating gives CASWDRDTDTQYF. The J gene is TRBJ2-3, the V gene TRBV28, with 9 bases aligning to TRBD1. V shed 8 bases, J shed 2 bases, and the junction held 2 bases outside the gene matches. Germline values: CDR1 MDHEN, CDR2 SYDVKM. This CDR3 comprises 13 residues.

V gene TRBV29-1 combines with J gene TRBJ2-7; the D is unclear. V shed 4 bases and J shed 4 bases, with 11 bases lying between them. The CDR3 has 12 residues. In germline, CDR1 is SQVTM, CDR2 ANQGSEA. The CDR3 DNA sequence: TGCAGCGTTGGTTCCGAGGCGTACGAGCAGTACTTC. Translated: CSVGSEAYEQYF.

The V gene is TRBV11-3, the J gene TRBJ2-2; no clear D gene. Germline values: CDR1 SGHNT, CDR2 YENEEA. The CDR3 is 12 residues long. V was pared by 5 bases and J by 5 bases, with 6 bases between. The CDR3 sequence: CASSAYTGELFF. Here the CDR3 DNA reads TGTGCCAGCAGCGCGTATACCGGGGAGCTGTTTTTT. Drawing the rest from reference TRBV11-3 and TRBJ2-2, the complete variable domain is EAGVVQSPRYKIIEKKQPVAFWCNPISGHNTLYWYLQNLGQGPELLIRYENEEAVDDSQLPKDRFSAERLKGVDSTLKIQPAELGDSAVYLCASSAYTGELFFGEGSRLTVL.

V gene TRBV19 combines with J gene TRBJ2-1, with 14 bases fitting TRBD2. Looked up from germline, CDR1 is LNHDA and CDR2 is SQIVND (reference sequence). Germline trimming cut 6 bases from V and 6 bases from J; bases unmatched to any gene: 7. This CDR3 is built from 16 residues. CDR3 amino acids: CASRSPGLAGVNEQFF. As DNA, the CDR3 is TGTGCCAGTAGGAGCCCGGGACTAGCGGGAGTCAATGAGCAGTTCTTC.

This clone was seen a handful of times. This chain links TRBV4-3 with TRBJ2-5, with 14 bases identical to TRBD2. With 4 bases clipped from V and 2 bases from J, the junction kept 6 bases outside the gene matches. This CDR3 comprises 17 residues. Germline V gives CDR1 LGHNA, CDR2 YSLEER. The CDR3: CASSPSGTSGGQETQYF. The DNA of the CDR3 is TGCGCCAGCAGCCCTTCCGGGACTAGCGGGGGACAAGAGACCCAGTACTTC.

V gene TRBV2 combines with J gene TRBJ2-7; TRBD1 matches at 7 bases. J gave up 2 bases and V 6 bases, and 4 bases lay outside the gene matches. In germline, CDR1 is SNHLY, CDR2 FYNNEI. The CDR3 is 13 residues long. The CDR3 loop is CASRIQGAYEQYF. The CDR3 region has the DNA TGTGCCAGCAGGATCCAGGGGGCCTACGAGCAGTACTTC.

The CDR3 DNA reads TGTGCCAGCAGCCAAGGCCTAACCAACAATGAGCAGTTCTTC. Amino acid sequence: CASSQGLTNNEQFF. The chain employs TRBV3-1 (or the pseudogene TRBV3-2) and TRBJ2-1; D ambiguous. The CDR3 is 14 residues long. Germline values: CDR1 LGHDT, CDR2 YNNKEL (reference sequence). The V and J ends lost 1 base and 5 bases respectively, with 9 bases between them.

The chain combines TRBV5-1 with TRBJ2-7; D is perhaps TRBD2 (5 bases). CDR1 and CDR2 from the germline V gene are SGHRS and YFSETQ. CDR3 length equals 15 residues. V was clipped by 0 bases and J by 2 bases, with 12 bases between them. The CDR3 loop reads CASSLEPAAPYEQYF. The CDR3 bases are TGCGCCAGCAGCTTGGAGCCAGCGGCACCCTACGAGCAGTACTTC.

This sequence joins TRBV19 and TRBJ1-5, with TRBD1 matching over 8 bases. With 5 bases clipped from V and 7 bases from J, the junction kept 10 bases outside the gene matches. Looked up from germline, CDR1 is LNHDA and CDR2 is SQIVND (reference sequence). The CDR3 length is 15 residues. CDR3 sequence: CASSAGTGPWQPQHF. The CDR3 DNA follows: TGTGCCAGTAGTGCCGGGACAGGTCCATGGCAGCCCCAGCATTTT.

The CDR3 DNA follows: TGTGCCAGCAGTTCCCTAGGACAGGGACCCGAAAGCTCCTACAATGAGCAGTTCTTC. It yields the protein CASSSLGQGPESSYNEQFF. The chain couples TRBV27 to TRBJ2-1; TRBD1 agrees at 8 bases. CDR1 and CDR2 (germline): MNHEY, SMNVEV (reference sequence). The CDR3 totals 19 residues. V dropped 4 bases and J dropped 0; count of bases not matched to a gene: 14.

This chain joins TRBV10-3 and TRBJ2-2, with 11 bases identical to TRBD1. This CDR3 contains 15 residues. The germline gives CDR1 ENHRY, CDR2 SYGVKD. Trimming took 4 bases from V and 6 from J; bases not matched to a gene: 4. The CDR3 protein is CAISGTGGLAGELFF. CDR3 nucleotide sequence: TGTGCCATCAGTGGGACAGGGGGCTTGGCCGGGGAGCTGTTTTTT.

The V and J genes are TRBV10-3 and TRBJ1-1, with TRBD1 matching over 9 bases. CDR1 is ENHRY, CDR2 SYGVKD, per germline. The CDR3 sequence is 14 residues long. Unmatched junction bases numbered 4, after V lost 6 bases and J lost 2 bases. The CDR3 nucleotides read TGTGCCATCAGCCCGGACAGGGGTAACACTGAAGCTTTCTTT. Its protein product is CAISPDRGNTEAFF.

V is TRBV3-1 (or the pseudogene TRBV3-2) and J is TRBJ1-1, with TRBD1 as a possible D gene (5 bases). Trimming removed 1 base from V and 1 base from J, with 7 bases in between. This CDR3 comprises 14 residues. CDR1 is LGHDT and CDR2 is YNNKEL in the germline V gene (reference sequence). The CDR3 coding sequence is TGTGCCAGCAGCCAAGGACAGAGGAACACTGAAGCTTTCTTT. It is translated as CASSQGQRNTEAFF.

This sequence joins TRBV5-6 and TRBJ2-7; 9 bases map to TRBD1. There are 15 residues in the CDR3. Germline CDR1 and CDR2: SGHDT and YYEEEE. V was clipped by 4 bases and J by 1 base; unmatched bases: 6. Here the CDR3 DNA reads TGTGCCAGCAGCCACGGACAGGGGCTTTCCTACGAGCAGTACTTC. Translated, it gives CASSHGQGLSYEQYF.

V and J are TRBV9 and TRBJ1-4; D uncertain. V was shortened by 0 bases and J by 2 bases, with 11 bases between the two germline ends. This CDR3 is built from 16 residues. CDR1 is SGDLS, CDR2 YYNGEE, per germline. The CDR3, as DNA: TGTGCCAGCAGCGTAGCTGGGCGCCAGACTAATGAAAAACTGTTTTTT. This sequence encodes CASSVAGRQTNEKLFF.

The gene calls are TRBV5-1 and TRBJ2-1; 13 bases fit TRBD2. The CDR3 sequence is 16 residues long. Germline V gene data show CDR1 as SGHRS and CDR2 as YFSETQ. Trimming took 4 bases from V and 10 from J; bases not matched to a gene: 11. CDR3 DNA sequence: TGCGCCAGCAGCAACACCGGGACTAGCGGGACGGAGGAGCAGTTCTTC. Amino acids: CASSNTGTSGTEEQFF.

This CDR3 reads CASSLGGNADTQYF. The DNA for the CDR3 is TGTGCCAGCAGCTTAGGCGGGAATGCAGATACGCAGTATTTT. The chain is built from TRBV7-2 and TRBJ2-3; D perhaps matches TRBD2 (6 bases). The CDR3 is made up of 14 amino acids. The V end lost 1 base, the J end lost 4 bases, and 9 bases lay between the germline ends. Germline V gene sequence: CDR1 SGHTA, CDR2 FQGNSA.